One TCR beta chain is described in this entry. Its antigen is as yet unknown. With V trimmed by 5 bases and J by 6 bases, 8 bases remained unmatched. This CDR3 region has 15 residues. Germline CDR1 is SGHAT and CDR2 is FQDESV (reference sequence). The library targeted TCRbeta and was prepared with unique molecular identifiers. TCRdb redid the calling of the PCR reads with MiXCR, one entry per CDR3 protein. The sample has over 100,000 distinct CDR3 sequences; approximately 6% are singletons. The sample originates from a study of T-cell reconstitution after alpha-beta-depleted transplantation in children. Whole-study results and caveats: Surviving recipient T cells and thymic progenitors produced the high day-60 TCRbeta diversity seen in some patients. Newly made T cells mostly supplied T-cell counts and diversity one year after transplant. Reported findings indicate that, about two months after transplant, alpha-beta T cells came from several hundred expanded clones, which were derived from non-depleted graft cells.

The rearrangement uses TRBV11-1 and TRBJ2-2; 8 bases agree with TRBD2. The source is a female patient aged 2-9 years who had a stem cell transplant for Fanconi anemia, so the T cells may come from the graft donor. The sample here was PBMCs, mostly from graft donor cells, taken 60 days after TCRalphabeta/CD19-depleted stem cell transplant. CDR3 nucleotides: TGTGCCAGCAGCCCCTCGGGGGGGTTTCCCGGGGAGCTGTTTTTT. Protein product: CASSPSGGFPGELFF. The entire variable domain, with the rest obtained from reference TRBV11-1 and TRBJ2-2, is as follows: EAEVAQSPRYKITEKSQAVAFWCDPISGHATLYWYRQILGQGPELLVQFQDESVVDDSQLPKDRFSAERLKGVDSTLKIQPAELGDSAMYLCASSPSGGFPGELFFGEGSRLTVL.